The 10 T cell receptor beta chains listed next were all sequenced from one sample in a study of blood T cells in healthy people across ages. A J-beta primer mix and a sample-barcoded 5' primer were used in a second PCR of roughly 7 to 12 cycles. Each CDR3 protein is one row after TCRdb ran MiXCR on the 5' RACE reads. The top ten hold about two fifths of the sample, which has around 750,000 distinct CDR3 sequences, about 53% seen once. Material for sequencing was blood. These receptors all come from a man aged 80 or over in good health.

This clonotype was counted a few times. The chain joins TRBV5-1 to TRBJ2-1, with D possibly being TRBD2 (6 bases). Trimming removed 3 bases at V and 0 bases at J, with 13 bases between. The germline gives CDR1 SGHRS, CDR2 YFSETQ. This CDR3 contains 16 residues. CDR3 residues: CASSSYSGISYNEQFF. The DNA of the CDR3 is TGCGCCAGCAGCTCGTATAGCGGCATCTCCTACAATGAGCAGTTCTTC.

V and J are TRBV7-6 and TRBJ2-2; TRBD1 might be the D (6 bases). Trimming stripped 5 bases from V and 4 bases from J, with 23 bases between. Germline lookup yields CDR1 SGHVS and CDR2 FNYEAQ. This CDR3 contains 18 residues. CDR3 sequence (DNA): TGTGCCAGCAGCATGAGAGGGTCGTTAGGGGGAACCACCGGGGAGCTGTTTTTT. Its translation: CASSMRGSLGGTTGELFF.

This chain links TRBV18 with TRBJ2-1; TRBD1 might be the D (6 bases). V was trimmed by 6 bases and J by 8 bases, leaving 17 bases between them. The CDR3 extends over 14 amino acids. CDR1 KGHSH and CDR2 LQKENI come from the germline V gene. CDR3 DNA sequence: TGTGCCAGCTCCCCAGGGGTCGGGGCCGATGAGCAGTTCTTC. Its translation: CASSPGVGADEQFF.

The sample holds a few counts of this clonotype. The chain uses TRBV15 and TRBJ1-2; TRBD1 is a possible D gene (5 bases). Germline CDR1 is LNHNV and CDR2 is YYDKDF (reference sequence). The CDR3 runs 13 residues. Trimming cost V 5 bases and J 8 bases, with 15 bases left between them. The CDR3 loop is CATSARPGRGYTF. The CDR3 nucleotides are TGTGCCACCAGCGCCCGGCCGGGGCGAGGCTACACCTTC.

CDR3 loop: CASSLRWANYGYTF. The CDR3 DNA reads as TGTGCCAGCAGTTTGCGGTGGGCTAACTATGGCTACACCTTC. This chain joins TRBV12-3 or TRBV12-4 and TRBJ1-2; D uncertain. The CDR3 sequence is 14 residues long. Deletions cut 3 bases from V and 0 bases from J, with 8 bases between.

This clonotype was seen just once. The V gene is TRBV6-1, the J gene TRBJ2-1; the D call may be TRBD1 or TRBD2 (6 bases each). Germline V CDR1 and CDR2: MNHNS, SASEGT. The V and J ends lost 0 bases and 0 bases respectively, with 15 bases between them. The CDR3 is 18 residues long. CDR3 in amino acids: CASSEARGRTVSYNEQFF. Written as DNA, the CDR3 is TGTGCCAGCAGTGAAGCGAGAGGGAGGACAGTCTCCTACAATGAGCAGTTCTTC.

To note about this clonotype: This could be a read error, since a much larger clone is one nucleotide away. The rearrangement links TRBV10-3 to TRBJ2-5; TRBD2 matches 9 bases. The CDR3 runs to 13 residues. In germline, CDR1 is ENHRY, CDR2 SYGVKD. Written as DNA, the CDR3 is TGTGCCACCGGGACTAGCACCGAAGAGACCCGGTACTTC. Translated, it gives CATGTSTEETRYF.

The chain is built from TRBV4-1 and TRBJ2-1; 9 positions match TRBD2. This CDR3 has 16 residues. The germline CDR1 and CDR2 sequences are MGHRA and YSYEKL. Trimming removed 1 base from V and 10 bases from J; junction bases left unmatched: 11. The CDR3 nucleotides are TGCGCCAGCAGCCAAGCGGCGCGACTAGCGGAAAGCGAGCAGTTCTTC. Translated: CASSQAARLAESEQFF.

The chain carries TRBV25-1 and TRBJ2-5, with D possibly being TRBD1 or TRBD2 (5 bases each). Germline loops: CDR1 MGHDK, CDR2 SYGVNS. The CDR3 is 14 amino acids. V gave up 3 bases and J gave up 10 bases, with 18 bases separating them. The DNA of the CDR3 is TGTGCCAGCAGTGAGACGGGGCCCCTGAGTGTCCAGTACTTC. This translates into CASSETGPLSVQYF.

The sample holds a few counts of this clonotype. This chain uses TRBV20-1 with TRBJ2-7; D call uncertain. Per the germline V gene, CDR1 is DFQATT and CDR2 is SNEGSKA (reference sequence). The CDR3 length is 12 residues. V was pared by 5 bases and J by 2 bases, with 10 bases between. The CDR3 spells CSALLLAYEQYF. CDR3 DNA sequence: TGCAGTGCTCTTCTCCTTGCCTACGAGCAGTACTTC.